This T cell receptor (beta chain) was sequenced for a study of blood T cell repertoires in COVID-19. The method was immunoSEQ multiplex PCR; TCRdb's version includes in-frame clones alone and lacks a portion of them. This table holds around 300,000 clones, 86% found once. Sequencing was performed on PBMCs or T cells enriched from blood (not recorded which). This clonotype was sampled from a woman between 18 and 29 years old who had recovered from COVID-19.

As DNA, the CDR3 is TGTGCCAGCAGTTCAACTGGTAAAACTGAAGCTTTCTTT. This translates into CASSSTGKTEAFF. This rearrangement joins TRBV12-3 or TRBV12-4 to TRBJ1-1, with unresolved D. Trimming stripped 4 bases from V and 5 bases from J, with 11 bases between. This CDR3 is built from 13 residues.